This TCR beta chain was captured by sequencing in a study of CD8+ T cells in alopecia areata. Overall study context: Tofacitinib dosing lasted 6 to 18 months, which was then followed by 6 months off drug.

Extracted RNA was reverse transcribed into cDNA, the sequencing template. The assay was immunoSEQ multiplex PCR, and TCRdb's table has in-frame clones only and misses some. The sample shows 110,000 to 150,000 clones, approximately 86% of them seen only once. The CDR3 is 13 residues long. V shed 8 bases, J shed 5 bases, and the junction held 8 bases outside the gene matches. CDR1 MNHNY and CDR2 SVGAGI come from the germline V gene (reference sequence). About this clone: The antigen remains undetermined.

Study-level results: Lesional scalp, especially alopecia totalis/universalis, showed higher clonality than normal scalp.

This sample's treatment: oral pan-JAK inhibitor, 5-10 mg twice daily. Obtained from alopecia areata patients were lesional scalp punch biopsies along with peripheral blood. Material: CD8+ T cells sorted from blood, obtained at week 4, from a patient treated with tofacitinib. The origin of this receptor is a human donor with alopecia areata. The chain carries TRBV6-6 and TRBJ2-5; 7 nucleotides agree with TRBD2. The chain's CDR3 is CASSLGGRETQYF. Here the CDR3 DNA reads TGTGCCAGCTCCCTGGGAGGGCGCGAGACCCAGTACTTC.